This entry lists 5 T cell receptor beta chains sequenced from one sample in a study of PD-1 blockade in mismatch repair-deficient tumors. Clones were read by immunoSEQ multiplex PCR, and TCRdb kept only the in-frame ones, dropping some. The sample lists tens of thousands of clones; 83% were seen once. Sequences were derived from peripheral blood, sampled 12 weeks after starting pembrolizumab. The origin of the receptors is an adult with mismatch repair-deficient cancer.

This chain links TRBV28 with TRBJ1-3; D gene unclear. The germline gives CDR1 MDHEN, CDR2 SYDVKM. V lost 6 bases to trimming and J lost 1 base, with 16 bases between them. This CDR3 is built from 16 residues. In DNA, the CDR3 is TGTGCCAGCAGAGGGCCAGTCTCAAGTTCTGGAAACACCATATATTTT. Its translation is CASRGPVSSSGNTIYF.

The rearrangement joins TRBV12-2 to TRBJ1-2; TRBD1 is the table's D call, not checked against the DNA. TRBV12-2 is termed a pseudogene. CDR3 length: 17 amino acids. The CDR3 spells CASRLLFSGTASYGYTF. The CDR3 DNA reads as TGTGCAAGTCGCTTACTATTTTCCGGGACAGCGTCCTATGGCTACACCTTC.

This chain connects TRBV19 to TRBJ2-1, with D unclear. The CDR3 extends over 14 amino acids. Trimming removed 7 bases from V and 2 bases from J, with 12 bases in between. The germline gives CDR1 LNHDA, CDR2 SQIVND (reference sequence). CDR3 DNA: TGTGCCAGTACCGGAGTGGGTGCCTACAATGAGCAGTTCTTC. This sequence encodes CASTGVGAYNEQFF.

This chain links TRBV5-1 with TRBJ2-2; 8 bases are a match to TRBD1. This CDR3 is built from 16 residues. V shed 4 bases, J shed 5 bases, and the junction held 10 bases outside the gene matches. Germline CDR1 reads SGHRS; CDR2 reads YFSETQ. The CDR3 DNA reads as TGCGCCAGCAGCGTTTACCAGGGGGCGAGGACCGGGGAGCTGTTTTTT. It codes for CASSVYQGARTGELFF.

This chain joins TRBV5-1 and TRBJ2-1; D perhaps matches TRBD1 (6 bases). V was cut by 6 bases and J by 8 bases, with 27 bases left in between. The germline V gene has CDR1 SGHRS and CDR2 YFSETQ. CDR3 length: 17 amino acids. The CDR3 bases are TGCGCCAGCACCTGGGGGCGGGCAAGCTATGTCCAGGATGAGCAGTTCTTC. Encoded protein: CASTWGRASYVQDEQFF.